This passage covers 23 T cell receptor beta chains from one sample sequenced in a study of blood T cell repertoires in COVID-19. The table came from immunoSEQ multiplex PCR; TCRdb's copy has only in-frame clones and leaves some out. The data show around 180,000 clones, with approximately 90% seen just once and 2.1% held by the top ten. The sequencing input was peripheral blood. The receptors originated from a man in his sixties or seventies with active or convalescent COVID-19.

The chain is built from TRBV20-1 and TRBJ1-2; D may be TRBD1 (5 bases). CDR3 length equals 13 residues. V was trimmed by 3 bases and J by 3 bases, leaving 11 bases between them. In germline, CDR1 is DFQATT, CDR2 SNEGSKA (reference sequence). The CDR3 reads CSASRGSDYGYTF. The CDR3 DNA is TGCAGTGCTAGTCGGGGGAGTGACTATGGCTACACCTTC.

V gene TRBV5-6 combines with J gene TRBJ2-5; maybe TRBD1 (5 bases). The length of the CDR3 is 14 residues. Germline assignment: CDR1 SGHDT and CDR2 YYEEEE. Between the trimmed V and J ends, which lost 4 bases and 3 bases, there was a span of 13 bases. As DNA, the CDR3 is TGTGCCAGCAGCCCCCCCTCCAGGGAAGAGACCCAGTACTTC. It is translated as CASSPPSREETQYF. Drawing the rest from reference TRBV5-6 and TRBJ2-5, the complete variable domain is DAGVTQSPTHLIKTRGQQVTLRCSPKSGHDTVSWYQQALGQGPQFIFQYYEEEERQRGNFPDRFSGHQFPNYSSELNVNALLLGDSALYLCASSPPSREETQYFGPGTRLLVL.

The chain combines TRBV2 with TRBJ2-7, with 12 bases matching TRBD1. The trim removed 8 bases at V and 2 bases at J, leaving 7 bases unmatched. The CDR3 loop spans 15 amino acids. Looked up from germline, CDR1 is SNHLY and CDR2 is FYNNEI. CDR3 sequence reads: CASGKGTGGAYEQYF. CDR3 nucleotides: TGTGCCAGCGGAAAAGGGACAGGGGGCGCCTACGAGCAGTACTTC.

V is TRBV2 and J is TRBJ2-5; 8 bases are shared with TRBD1. Germline V lookup: CDR1 SNHLY, CDR2 FYNNEI. V was pared by 4 bases and J by 4 bases, with 2 bases of the junction left unmatched. The CDR3 totals 13 residues. The CDR3 nucleotides are TGTGCCAGCAGTGGTGGACAGGGAGAGACCCAGTACTTC. Amino acid sequence: CASSGGQGETQYF.

The chain employs TRBV19 and TRBJ1-2, with D tentatively TRBD1 (6 bases). Germline V gene lookup returns CDR1 LNHDA and CDR2 SQIVND (reference sequence). The CDR3 is 14 amino acids. The V and J ends lost 10 bases and 4 bases respectively, with 19 bases between them. The CDR3 region has the DNA TGTGCCACCAGCCTTCGGGGGGGGCCCTATGGCTACACCTTC. It is translated as CATSLRGGPYGYTF.

V is TRBV5-5 and J is TRBJ2-2; TRBD1 agrees at 8 bases. The CDR3 has 14 amino acids. V trimming: 6 bases; J trimming: 6 bases; junction bases outside the gene matches: 7. Germline lookup yields CDR1 SGHKS and CDR2 YYEKEE (reference sequence). DNA of the CDR3: TGTGCCAGCAACTATCAGGGGGCCGCCGGGGAGCTGTTTTTT. Protein product: CASNYQGAAGELFF.

This chain connects TRBV28 to TRBJ2-5; 8 bases fit TRBD1. Losses at the gene ends were 6 bases for V and 8 bases for J; bases not matched to a gene: 11. In germline, CDR1 is MDHEN, CDR2 SYDVKM. The CDR3 loop spans 14 amino acids. The CDR3 bases are TGTGCCAGCAGACCGGGACAGGCAAGTGGCACCCAGTACTTC. Its protein product is CASRPGQASGTQYF.

V and J are TRBV4-3 and TRBJ2-3; 7 nucleotides align to TRBD2. Unmatched junction bases numbered 3, after V lost 0 bases and J lost 6 bases. The CDR3 sequence is 14 residues long. CDR1 is LGHNA, CDR2 YSLEER, per germline. The CDR3 loop reads CASSQEKLADTQYF. CDR3 DNA: TGCGCCAGCAGCCAAGAGAAACTAGCGGATACGCAGTATTTT.

The rearrangement joins TRBV10-2 to TRBJ2-7; TRBD1 might be the D (5 bases). The length of the CDR3 is 12 residues. V gave up 6 bases and J gave up 3 bases, with 9 bases separating them. Germline loops: CDR1 WSHSY, CDR2 SAAADI. The CDR3 nucleotides read TGCGCCAGCAGGGCAGGGAACTACGAGCAGTACTTC. Its protein product is CASRAGNYEQYF.

V gene TRBV12-3 or TRBV12-4 combines with J gene TRBJ2-4; TRBD2 might be the D (6 bases). Trimming took off 6 bases at V and 16 bases at J, with 22 bases between the two ends. The CDR3 is made up of 13 amino acids. This chain's CDR3 is CASSPLPGTRFYF. DNA for the CDR3: TGTGCCAGCAGCCCTCTCCCCGGGACTCGTTTTTACTTC.

The CDR3 DNA follows: TGTGCCTGGAGTTCCCGACAGGAACGGGGTGAAAAACTGTTTTTT. This translates into CAWSSRQERGEKLFF. The chain uses TRBV30 and TRBJ1-4; perhaps TRBD1 as D (6 bases). Germline CDR1 is GTSNPN and CDR2 is SVGIG (reference sequence). The CDR3 has 15 amino acids. V dropped 2 bases and J dropped 7 bases, with 17 bases sitting between them.

The chain has TRBV3-1 (or the pseudogene TRBV3-2) and TRBJ2-5; tentative D call: TRBD1 (6 bases). V lost 6 bases and J lost 0, with 8 bases in between. In germline, CDR1 is LGHDT, CDR2 YNNKEL (reference sequence). The CDR3 length is 13 residues. The CDR3 loop reads CASRWTDQETQYF. The CDR3 DNA is TGTGCCAGCAGATGGACAGACCAAGAGACCCAGTACTTC.

For the CDR3, the DNA is TGCGCCAGCAGCCAAGATAGGCGGGACAGGCTCAACAATGAGCAGTTCTTC. Translating gives CASSQDRRDRLNNEQFF. This chain links TRBV4-3 with TRBJ2-1; TRBD1 matches 8 bases. This CDR3 spans 17 amino acids. Trimming removed 0 bases from V and 5 bases from J; junction bases left unmatched: 9. CDR1 LGHNA and CDR2 YSLEER come from the germline V gene.

In this sample, this clone turned up once. This chain uses TRBV10-3 with TRBJ2-7, with 9 nucleotides matching TRBD2. The V gene end was trimmed by 1 base and the J gene end by 5 bases; junction bases not matched to a gene: 6. The CDR3 length is 15 residues. Germline CDR1 ENHRY, CDR2 SYGVKD. CDR3 protein: CAISELAGGPNEQYF. Here the CDR3 DNA reads TGTGCCATCAGTGAGTTGGCGGGAGGGCCTAACGAGCAGTACTTC.

The J gene is TRBJ1-5, the V gene TRBV28; D unclear. Trimming removed 5 bases from V and 7 bases from J, with 12 bases in between. CDR1 is MDHEN, CDR2 SYDVKM, per germline. The CDR3 sequence is 13 residues long. The CDR3 DNA reads as TGTGCCAGCAGTCCACGGAGAGAACAGCCCCAGCATTTT. This encodes CASSPRREQPQHF.

The genes are TRBV5-1 and TRBJ2-7; 8 bases map to TRBD1. CDR1 is SGHRS, CDR2 YFSETQ, per germline. The junction had 6 bases not matched to a gene; V was cut back by 0 bases and J by 1 base. The CDR3 contains 16 residues. The CDR3 region has the DNA TGCGCCAGCAGCTTGGCGGGGGACAGGCATTCCTACGAGCAGTACTTC. It is translated as CASSLAGDRHSYEQYF.

The chain joins TRBV5-1 to TRBJ2-7; 7 nucleotides match TRBD1. Germline values: CDR1 SGHRS, CDR2 YFSETQ. J lost 6 bases, V lost 4 bases, and 10 bases had no gene match. CDR3 length: 14 amino acids. The CDR3 is CASSPGTEEGEQYF. The CDR3 DNA is TGCGCCAGCAGCCCAGGGACAGAGGAAGGCGAGCAGTACTTC.

The rearrangement links TRBV5-5 to TRBJ2-1; the D is unclear. V dropped 2 bases and J dropped 3 bases, with 15 bases sitting between them. This CDR3 contains 16 residues. Looked up from germline, CDR1 is SGHKS and CDR2 is YYEKEE (reference sequence). The DNA for the CDR3 is TGTGCCAGCAGCTTTAACTACCGAAGAGACTACAATGAGCAGTTCTTC. It encodes CASSFNYRRDYNEQFF.

J is TRBJ1-2 and V is TRBV7-9, with 7 bases aligning to TRBD1. This CDR3 has 13 amino acids. The germline V gene encodes CDR1 SEHNR and CDR2 FQNEAQ (reference sequence). Germline trimming cut 4 bases from V and 4 bases from J; bases unmatched to any gene: 3. The CDR3 here is CASSSGTAYGYTF. CDR3 bases: TGTGCCAGCAGCTCCGGGACAGCCTATGGCTACACCTTC.

This clone was counted between two and nine times. The V call is TRBV11-2, the J call TRBJ1-2; the D is unclear. The CDR3 has 14 residues. Trimming pared 1 base from V and 5 bases from J, leaving 11 bases between. Looked up from germline, CDR1 is SGHAT and CDR2 is FQNNGV. The CDR3 spells CASSLGALQYGYTF. DNA of the CDR3: TGTGCCAGCAGCTTAGGGGCCTTACAATATGGCTACACCTTC.

This clone was recorded a few times. The J gene is TRBJ1-4, the V gene TRBV9; 8 bases map to TRBD1. CDR3 length: 14 amino acids. CDR1 SGDLS and CDR2 YYNGEE come from the germline V gene. Trimming at V came to 0 bases and at J to 8 bases, leaving 3 bases not matched to a gene. The CDR3: CASSVGQGREKLFF. The CDR3 DNA reads TGTGCCAGCAGCGTAGGACAGGGGCGCGAAAAACTGTTTTTT.

This sequence joins TRBV28 and TRBJ2-1; 12 nucleotides agree with TRBD2. The CDR3 is 14 amino acids. Germline loops: CDR1 MDHEN, CDR2 SYDVKM. V lost 3 bases, J lost 7 bases, and 1 base stayed unmatched. In DNA form, the CDR3 reads TGTGCCAGCAGTTTGACTAGCGGGAGTAATGAGCAGTTCTTC. It translates to CASSLTSGSNEQFF.

This clone was counted once. The chain links TRBV5-1 to TRBJ1-5; D unclear. The CDR3 loop spans 13 amino acids. The germline V gene encodes CDR1 SGHRS and CDR2 YFSETQ. Trimming cost V 0 bases and J 3 bases, with 4 bases left between them. CDR3 nucleotides: TGCGCCAGCAGCTTGGCGGTCAATCAGCCCCAGCATTTT. As protein: CASSLAVNQPQHF.